Sequencing of this T cell receptor beta chain was carried out in a study of T cell changes during pregnancy in multiple sclerosis. The assay was immunoSEQ multiplex PCR, and TCRdb's table has in-frame clones only and misses some. The repertoire holds about 120,000 clones, with over 85% as singletons. The material was peripheral blood, obtained before pregnancy. This receptor was obtained from a female donor with multiple sclerosis, enrolled in a pregnancy study.

The DNA for the CDR3 is TGTGCCAGCAGTCCTACTAGCGCCGCGAACACCGGGGAGCTGTTTTTT. Its protein product is CASSPTSAANTGELFF. This chain uses TRBV28 with TRBJ2-2, with 7 bases matching TRBD2. Germline V gives CDR1 MDHEN, CDR2 SYDVKM. The CDR3 spans 16 residues. Trimming took 5 bases from V and 0 from J; bases not matched to a gene: 6. The full variable domain, rest sourced from reference TRBV28 and TRBJ2-2, is DVKVTQSSRYLVKRTGEKVFLECVQDMDHENMFWYRQDPGLGLRLIYFSYDVKMKEKGDIPEGYSVSREKKERFSLILESASTNQTSMYLCASSPTSAANTGELFFGEGSRLTVL.